Here is one T cell receptor (beta chain) with its context. Its antigen is not identified. The record originates from a study of CD8+ T cells in alopecia areata. The study, taken as a whole, reports: Many expanded lesional clones persisted in scalp and blood during tofacitinib treatment. Scalp clonality and expanded CD8+ clones among the top 100 showed significant decreases with tofacitinib. Patients displayed less clarity in TCR sharing than mice, a finding possibly related to HLA.

CDR3 length equals 17 residues. Trimming took off 4 bases at V and 0 bases at J, with 17 bases between the two ends. Germline assignment: CDR1 SNHLY and CDR2 FYNNEI. Sequencing relied on a cDNA template that was reverse transcribed from extracted RNA. Data came from immunoSEQ multiplex PCR; TCRdb stores just in-frame clones and leaves some out. This sample yields 170,000 or so clones, of which 58% are seen a single time; over 9.5% belongs to the top ten. Treatment of the sample: oral pan-JAK inhibitor, 5-10 mg twice daily. CD4+ and CD8+ T cells were sorted from PBMCs stained for CD3, CD4 and CD8. This chain connects TRBV2 to TRBJ2-3; tentative D call: TRBD1 (5 bases). Material: CD8+ T cells sorted from blood, obtained at week 24, from a patient treated with tofacitinib. The sequence was collected from a human donor with alopecia areata. The CDR3 protein is CASSGRQMGSSTDTQYF. The CDR3 nucleotides are TGTGCCAGCAGTGGGAGACAGATGGGTTCCAGCACAGATACGCAGTATTTT. The full variable domain, its missing parts supplied by reference TRBV2 and TRBJ2-3, is EPEVTQTPSHQVTQMGQEVILRCVPISNHLYFYWYRQILGQKVEFLVSFYNNEISEKSEIFDDQFSVERPDGSNFTLKIRSTKLEDSAMYFCASSGRQMGSSTDTQYFGPGTRLTVL.